The 27 T cell receptor beta chains in this list originate from one sample, sequenced in a study of blood T cell repertoires in COVID-19. Measured with immunoSEQ multiplex PCR; TCRdb has only the in-frame clones, and not every one. Counted here are roughly 130,000 clones, less than 85% occurring once; the ten biggest clones make up 10% to 15%. The sequencing sample was made of peripheral blood. The receptors were gathered from an older woman with acute or convalescent COVID-19.

The V gene is TRBV20-1, the J gene TRBJ1-5; D remains unclear. The CDR3 is made up of 13 amino acids. Trimming shortened V by 3 bases and J by 6 bases, and 12 bases separated the two germline ends. From germline, CDR1 is DFQATT and CDR2 SNEGSKA (reference sequence). Here the CDR3 reads CSASRGEGQPQHF. In DNA, the CDR3 is TGCAGTGCTAGTCGGGGAGAAGGTCAGCCCCAGCATTTT.

The V call is TRBV9, the J call TRBJ1-4, with no clear D. Trimming cost V 0 bases and J 8 bases, with 17 bases left between them. CDR1 is SGDLS and CDR2 is YYNGEE in the germline V gene. The length of the CDR3 is 16 residues. CDR3 nucleotide sequence: TGTGCCAGCAGCGTAGGAATTAGTCAAAAGAGCGAAAAACTGTTTTTT. Translating gives CASSVGISQKSEKLFF.

The rearrangement joins TRBV7-9 to TRBJ2-1; maybe TRBD2 (5 bases). Germline lookup yields CDR1 SEHNR and CDR2 FQNEAQ (reference sequence). This CDR3 comprises 11 residues. V was pared by 11 bases and J by 3 bases, with 8 bases between. The CDR3 DNA is TGTGCCTCCCGGGGCTACAATGAGCAGTTCTTC. Translating it yields CASRGYNEQFF. Looking up the rest from reference TRBV7-9 and TRBJ2-1 gives the full variable domain: DTGVSQNPRHKITKRGQNVTFRCDPISEHNRLYWYRQTLGQGPEFLTYFQNEAQLEKSRLLSDRFSAERPKGSFSTLEIQRTEQGDSAMYLCASRGYNEQFFGPGTRLTVL.

The rearrangement links TRBV7-3 to TRBJ2-1; possibly TRBD2 for D (5 bases). The CDR3 totals 13 residues. The germline CDR1 and CDR2 sequences are SGHTA and FQGTGA. Trimming shortened V by 2 bases and J by 10 bases, and 12 bases separated the two germline ends. This chain's CDR3 is CASSLVGVGEQFF. Written as DNA, the CDR3 is TGTGCCAGCAGCTTAGTCGGGGTGGGCGAGCAGTTCTTC. Drawing the rest from reference TRBV7-3 and TRBJ2-1, the complete variable domain is GAGVSQTPSNKVTEKGKYVELRCDPISGHTALYWYRQSLGQGPEFLIYFQGTGAADDSGLPNDRFFAVRPEGSVSTLKIQRTERGDSAVYLCASSLVGVGEQFFGPGTRLTVL.

The gene calls are TRBV7-9 and TRBJ2-2; tentative D call: TRBD1 (6 bases). V dropped 2 bases and J dropped 6 bases, with 13 bases sitting between them. Germline CDR1 SEHNR, CDR2 FQNEAQ (reference sequence). The CDR3 runs 15 residues. The CDR3 sequence is CASSLTGNKAGELFF. In DNA, the CDR3 is TGTGCCAGCAGCTTAACAGGGAACAAGGCCGGGGAGCTGTTTTTT.

This chain joins TRBV19 and TRBJ2-7, with D tentatively TRBD1 (6 bases). From germline, CDR1 is LNHDA and CDR2 SQIVND (reference sequence). This CDR3 spans 13 amino acids. Trimming stripped 4 bases from V and 0 bases from J, with 7 bases between. In DNA, the CDR3 is TGTGCCAGTAGTAAGGACAGCTCCTACGAGCAGTACTTC. It specifies CASSKDSSYEQYF.

This chain uses TRBV5-1 with TRBJ1-6, with 9 bases matching TRBD1. The V gene's germline CDR1 is SGHRS and CDR2 YFSETQ. V lost 3 bases, J lost 13 bases, and 11 bases stayed unmatched. The CDR3 totals 15 residues. This CDR3 is CASSSPGQGLAPLHF. In nucleotides, the CDR3 is TGCGCCAGCAGCTCGCCGGGACAGGGTTTGGCGCCCCTCCACTTT.

This chain joins TRBV7-3 and TRBJ2-1; perhaps TRBD2 as D (6 bases). This CDR3 has 14 amino acids. Trimming shortened V by 3 bases and J by 1 base, and 7 bases separated the two germline ends. CDR1 and CDR2 (germline): SGHTA, FQGTGA. The CDR3: CASSFGGSYNEQFF. The CDR3 nucleotides read TGTGCCAGCAGCTTCGGGGGTTCCTACAATGAGCAGTTCTTC.

The chain recombines TRBV7-9 with TRBJ1-2; D may be TRBD1 (6 bases). Germline CDR1 is SEHNR and CDR2 is FQNEAQ (reference sequence). The CDR3 has 15 residues. Trimming removed 5 bases at V and 6 bases at J, with 19 bases between. The CDR3 sequence is CASSPGTPTRNGYTF. The CDR3 DNA follows: TGTGCCAGCAGCCCCGGGACACCCACTCGAAATGGCTACACCTTC.

The genes are TRBV4-2 and TRBJ2-1; 7 nucleotides align to TRBD2. After removal of 8 bases from V and 0 bases from J, the junction contained 10 bases not matched to a gene. This CDR3 has 16 residues. CDR1 is LGHNA, CDR2 YNFKEQ, per germline. This chain's CDR3 is CASGRVGGSSYNEQFF. Here the CDR3 DNA reads TGTGCCAGCGGTCGGGTGGGGGGGAGCTCCTACAATGAGCAGTTCTTC.

This clone was seen a single time. CDR3 amino acids: CASSEEGRLYGYTF. In DNA, the CDR3 is TGTGCCAGCAGTGAGGAGGGGAGGCTCTATGGCTACACCTTC. J is TRBJ1-2 and V is TRBV6-1; D perhaps matches TRBD1 (5 bases). Trimming pared 3 bases from V and 4 bases from J, leaving 12 bases between. The CDR3 runs 14 residues. Germline V CDR1 and CDR2: MNHNS, SASEGT.

This clone was seen a few times. The chain uses TRBV2 and TRBJ1-2; 8 bases are a match to TRBD1. Germline CDR1 is SNHLY and CDR2 is FYNNEI. This CDR3 comprises 14 residues. With V trimmed by 4 bases and J by 2 bases, 3 bases remained unmatched. CDR3 sequence: CASSVRQGNYGYTF. The CDR3, as DNA: TGTGCCAGCAGTGTTAGACAGGGGAACTATGGCTACACCTTC.

This clone showed up just once. This chain connects TRBV14 to TRBJ2-2, with D unresolved. Trimming shortened V by 1 base and J by 6 bases, and 12 bases separated the two germline ends. Germline values: CDR1 SGHDN, CDR2 FVKESK. The CDR3 runs 15 residues. The CDR3 coding sequence is TGTGCCAGCAGCCAAGCCTATCGAACGGCCGGGGAGCTGTTTTTT. Residues: CASSQAYRTAGELFF.

A single count supports this clone. This chain joins TRBV9 and TRBJ1-3; 7 nucleotides align to TRBD1. V shed 3 bases, J shed 7 bases, and the junction held 13 bases outside the gene matches. The CDR3 is 16 amino acids. Germline CDR1 SGDLS, CDR2 YYNGEE. The CDR3: CASSAGDSGGRNTIYF. CDR3 in DNA: TGTGCCAGCAGCGCCGGGGACAGCGGGGGCCGGAACACCATATATTTT.

The gene calls are TRBV2 and TRBJ1-1; a possible D gene is TRBD1 (6 bases). Looked up from germline, CDR1 is SNHLY and CDR2 is FYNNEI. CDR3 size: 15 residues. V dropped 1 base and J dropped 4 bases, with 13 bases sitting between them. This chain's CDR3 is CASSEVRGRATEAFF. CDR3 DNA: TGTGCCAGCAGTGAAGTGAGGGGGAGGGCCACTGAAGCTTTCTTT.

This chain links TRBV7-6 with TRBJ2-2; 10 bases are a match to TRBD1. The CDR3 runs 15 residues. Germline values: CDR1 SGHVS, CDR2 FNYEAQ. V was pared by 5 bases and J by 5 bases, with 5 bases of the junction left unmatched. CDR3 sequence reads: CASSLRQGATGELFF. CDR3 nucleotide sequence: TGTGCCAGCAGCCTCCGACAGGGGGCTACCGGGGAGCTGTTTTTT.

The chain couples TRBV19 to TRBJ2-1; TRBD1 agrees at 10 bases. The CDR3 spans 17 residues. Per the germline V gene, CDR1 is LNHDA and CDR2 is SQIVND (reference sequence). V shed 4 bases and J 1 base; nucleotides not matched to a gene: 7. CDR3 region: CASSKPGQGSSYNEQFF. The CDR3 nucleotides are TGTGCCAGTAGTAAGCCGGGACAGGGGAGTTCCTACAATGAGCAGTTCTTC.

This chain joins TRBV5-6 and TRBJ1-6, with unresolved D. The germline V gene encodes CDR1 SGHDT and CDR2 YYEEEE. V was cut by 1 base and J by 3 bases, with 11 bases left in between. This CDR3 contains 16 residues. CDR3 in DNA: TGTGCCAGCAGCTTGTTACGGGGTGACTATAATTCACCCCTCCACTTT. This codes for CASSLLRGDYNSPLHF.

This sequence joins TRBV6-5 and TRBJ2-3; 8 bases match TRBD2. CDR1 and CDR2 (germline): MNHEY, SVGAGI. After removal of 4 bases from V and 2 bases from J, the junction contained 5 bases not matched to a gene. The CDR3 is made up of 15 amino acids. The chain's CDR3 is CASSSRGGNTDTQYF. The CDR3 nucleotides read TGTGCCAGCAGTTCTCGCGGGGGGAACACAGATACGCAGTATTTT.

This clone has just one count. The chain has TRBV3-1 (or the pseudogene TRBV3-2) and TRBJ1-4; maybe TRBD1 (5 bases). This CDR3 spans 15 amino acids. V was clipped by 4 bases and J by 4 bases, with 13 bases between them. Germline values: CDR1 LGHDT, CDR2 YNNKEL (reference sequence). CDR3 in amino acids: CASSRAVGGNEKLFF. CDR3 coding DNA: TGTGCCAGCAGCCGGGCCGTCGGGGGTAATGAAAAACTGTTTTTT.

This chain uses TRBV2 with TRBJ1-1; perhaps TRBD1 as D (6 bases). The V and J ends lost 9 bases and 3 bases respectively, with 14 bases between them. Germline CDR1 reads SNHLY; CDR2 reads FYNNEI. CDR3 size: 13 residues. The CDR3 DNA sequence: TGTGCCAGTAACAGGGAAAGTCACACTGAAGCTTTCTTT. As protein: CASNRESHTEAFF.

This chain joins TRBV19 and TRBJ1-5; D ambiguous. Germline V lookup: CDR1 LNHDA, CDR2 SQIVND (reference sequence). This CDR3 comprises 16 residues. V lost 3 bases and J 0 bases, leaving 12 bases between the germline ends. In nucleotides, the CDR3 is TGTGCCAGTAGTATGGAGGAACTGAATAGCAATCAGCCCCAGCATTTT. It specifies CASSMEELNSNQPQHF.

The sample holds a few counts of this clone. This chain uses TRBV14 with TRBJ1-4, with D possibly matching TRBD1 (6 bases). Germline CDR1 reads SGHDN; CDR2 reads FVKESK. Trimming cost V 1 base and J 5 bases, with 17 bases left between them. The length of the CDR3 is 17 residues. The CDR3 is CASSQGVSGQLNEKLFF. The DNA for the CDR3 is TGTGCCAGCAGCCAAGGTGTCTCCGGACAGCTAAATGAAAAACTGTTTTTT.

On this clone: Here the CDR3 omits its conserved ending phenylalanine or tryptophan, so a read error is the likely source. The DNA is left out, because the CDR3 cannot be placed on it with certainty; the CDR3 is given as TCRdb lists it. The rearrangement uses TRBV14 and TRBJ1-6. The length of the CDR3 is 8 amino acids, counting both ends. Germline V gives CDR1 SGHDN, CDR2 FVKESK. The CDR3 protein is CASSPIRV.

The chain carries TRBV11-2 and TRBJ2-5; D is possibly TRBD1 (5 bases). In germline, CDR1 is SGHAT, CDR2 FQNNGV. V was trimmed by 2 bases and J by 0 bases, leaving 13 bases between them. The CDR3 sequence is 16 residues long. The CDR3 protein is CASSLTLGANQETQYF. The CDR3, as DNA: TGTGCCAGCAGCTTAACCCTAGGGGCTAACCAAGAGACCCAGTACTTC.

The V call is TRBV24-1, the J call TRBJ2-7; no firm D call. There are 14 residues in the CDR3. V lost 4 bases, J lost 10 bases, and 19 bases lay in between. Germline-derived CDR1 and CDR2 are KGHDR and SFDVKD. Here the CDR3 DNA reads TGTGCCACCAGTGACCGAGCCTCAAGAGGAAGCCAGTACTTC. Its translation is CATSDRASRGSQYF.

The chain links TRBV6-5 to TRBJ2-7, with D perhaps matching TRBD2 (5 bases). The germline gives CDR1 MNHEY, CDR2 SVGAGI. Deletions cut 6 bases from V and 0 bases from J, with 15 bases between. The CDR3 is 15 residues long. Here the CDR3 reads CASSKGDSVSYEQYV. As DNA, the CDR3 is TGTGCCAGCAGCAAGGGAGACTCGGTCTCCTACGAGCAGTACGTC.